The T cell receptor (beta chain) under discussion was sequenced for a study of identical twins. For this clonotype: Its specificity is unknown.

Study outcomes and limitations: Cross-sectional statistics, not tracking of the same donors, supported the conclusions. Weaker excess sharing between twins was seen in beta out-of-frame sequences.

Template switching added a universal primer site; cDNA carried unique molecular identifiers. From the 5' RACE reads, TCRdb called clonotypes with MiXCR, one entry per CDR3 protein. Of 500,000 to 650,000 distinct CDR3 sequences listed, around 7.5% were seen once; the top ten hold 1.6%. This CDR3 has 15 amino acids. Germline-derived CDR1 and CDR2 are SEHNR and FQNEAQ (reference sequence). Trimming took 5 bases from V and 6 from J; bases not matched to a gene: 5. Another study also made use of these data, one on yellow fever vaccine responses in identical twins.

The receptor was isolated from a woman aged 18-29 years in good health. Sequencing was done on a sample of PBMCs. The chain is built from TRBV7-9 and TRBJ2-1, with 12 bases aligning to TRBD1. The CDR3 protein is CASSPWDRGLNEQFF. CDR3 DNA sequence: TGTGCCAGCAGCCCTTGGGACAGGGGGCTCAATGAGCAGTTCTTC.